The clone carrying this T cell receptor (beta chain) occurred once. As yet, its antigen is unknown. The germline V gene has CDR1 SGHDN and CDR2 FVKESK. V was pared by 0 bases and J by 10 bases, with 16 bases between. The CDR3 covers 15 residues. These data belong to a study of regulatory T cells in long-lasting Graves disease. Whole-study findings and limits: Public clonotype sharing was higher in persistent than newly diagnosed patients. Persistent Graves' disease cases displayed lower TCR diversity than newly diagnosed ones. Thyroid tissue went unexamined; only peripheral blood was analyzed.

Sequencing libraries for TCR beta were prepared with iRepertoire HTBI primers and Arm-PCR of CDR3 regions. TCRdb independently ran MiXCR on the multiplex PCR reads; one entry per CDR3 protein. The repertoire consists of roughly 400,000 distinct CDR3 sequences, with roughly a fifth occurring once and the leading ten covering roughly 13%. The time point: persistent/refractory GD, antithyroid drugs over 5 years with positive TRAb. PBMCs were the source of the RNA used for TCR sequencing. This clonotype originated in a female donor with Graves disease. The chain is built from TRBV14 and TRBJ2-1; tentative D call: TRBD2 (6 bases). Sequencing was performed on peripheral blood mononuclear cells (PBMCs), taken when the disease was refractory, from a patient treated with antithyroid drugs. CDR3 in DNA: TGTGCCAGCAGCCAAGACCAGCCCCGCGGGGACGAGCAGTTCTTC. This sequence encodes CASSQDQPRGDEQFF.